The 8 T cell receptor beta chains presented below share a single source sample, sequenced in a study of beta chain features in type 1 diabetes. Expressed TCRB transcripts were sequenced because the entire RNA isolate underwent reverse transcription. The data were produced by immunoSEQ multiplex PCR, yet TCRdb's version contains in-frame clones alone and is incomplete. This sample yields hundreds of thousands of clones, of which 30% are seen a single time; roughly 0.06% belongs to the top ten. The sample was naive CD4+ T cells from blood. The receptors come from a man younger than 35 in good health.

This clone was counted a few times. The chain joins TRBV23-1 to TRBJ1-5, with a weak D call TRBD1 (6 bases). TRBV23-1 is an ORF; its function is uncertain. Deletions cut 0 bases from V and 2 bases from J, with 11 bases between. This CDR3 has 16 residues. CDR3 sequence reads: CASSQSARGCNQPQHF. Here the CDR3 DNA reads TGCGCCAGCAGTCAATCGGCCAGGGGATGCAATCAGCCCCAGCATTTT.

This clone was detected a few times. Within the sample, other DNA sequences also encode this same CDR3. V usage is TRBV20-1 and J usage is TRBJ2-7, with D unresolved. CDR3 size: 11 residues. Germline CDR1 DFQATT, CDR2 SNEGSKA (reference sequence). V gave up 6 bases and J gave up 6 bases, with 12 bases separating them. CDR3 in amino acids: CSASLLGEQYF. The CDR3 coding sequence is TGCAGTGCCTCCCTCCTTGGCGAGCAGTACTTC.

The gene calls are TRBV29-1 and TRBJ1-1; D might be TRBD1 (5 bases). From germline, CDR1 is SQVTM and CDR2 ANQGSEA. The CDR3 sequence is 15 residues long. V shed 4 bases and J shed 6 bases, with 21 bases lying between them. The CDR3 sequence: CSVAGRQGGFAEAFF. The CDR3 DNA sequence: TGCAGCGTTGCGGGGAGGCAGGGTGGGTTCGCTGAAGCTTTCTTT.

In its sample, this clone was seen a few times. CDR3 DNA sequence: TGTGCCAGCAGTTTATTCATGGGACGCCAAGAGACCCAGTACTTC. This gives the protein CASSLFMGRQETQYF. The rearrangement links TRBV27 to TRBJ2-5; TRBD1 or TRBD2 may be the D gene (5 bases each). Between the trimmed V and J ends, which lost 1 base and 1 base, there was a span of 10 bases. The CDR3 contains 15 residues. Germline CDR1 MNHEY, CDR2 SMNVEV (reference sequence).

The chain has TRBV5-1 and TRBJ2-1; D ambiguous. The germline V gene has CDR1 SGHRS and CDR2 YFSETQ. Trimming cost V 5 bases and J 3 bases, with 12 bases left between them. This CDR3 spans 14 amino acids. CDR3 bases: TGCGCCAGCAGTACTCAGACAATCTACAATGAGCAGTTCTTC. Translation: CASSTQTIYNEQFF. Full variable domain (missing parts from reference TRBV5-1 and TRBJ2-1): KAGVTQTPRYLIKTRGQQVTLSCSPISGHRSVSWYQQTPGQGLQFLFEYFSETQRNKGNFPGRFSGRQFSNSRSEMNVSTLELGDSALYLCASSTQTIYNEQFFGPGTRLTVL.

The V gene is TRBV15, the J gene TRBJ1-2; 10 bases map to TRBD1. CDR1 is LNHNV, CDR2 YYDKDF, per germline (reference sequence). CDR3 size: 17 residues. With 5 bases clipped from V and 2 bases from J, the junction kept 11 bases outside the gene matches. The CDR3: CATSYSGQGLGNYGYTF. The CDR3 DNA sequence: TGTGCCACCAGCTACTCGGGACAGGGGTTAGGAAACTATGGCTACACCTTC.

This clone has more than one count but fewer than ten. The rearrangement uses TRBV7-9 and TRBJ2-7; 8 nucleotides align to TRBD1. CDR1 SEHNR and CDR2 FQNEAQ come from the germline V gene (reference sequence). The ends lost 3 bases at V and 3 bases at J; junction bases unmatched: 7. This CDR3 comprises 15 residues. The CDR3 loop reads CASSFRDGTGYEQYF. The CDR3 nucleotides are TGTGCCAGCAGCTTCCGGGACGGGACAGGCTACGAGCAGTACTTC. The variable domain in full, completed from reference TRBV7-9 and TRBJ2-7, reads DTGVSQNPRHKITKRGQNVTFRCDPISEHNRLYWYRQTLGQGPEFLTYFQNEAQLEKSRLLSDRFSAERPKGSFSTLEIQRTEQGDSAMYLCASSFRDGTGYEQYFGPGTRLTVT.

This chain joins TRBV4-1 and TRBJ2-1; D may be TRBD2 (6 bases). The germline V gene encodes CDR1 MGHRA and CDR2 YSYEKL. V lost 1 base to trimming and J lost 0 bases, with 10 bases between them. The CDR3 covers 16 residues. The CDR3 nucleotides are TGCGCCAGCAGCCAAGGGGCGGGAAGCTCCTACAATGAGCAGTTCTTC. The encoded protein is CASSQGAGSSYNEQFF.